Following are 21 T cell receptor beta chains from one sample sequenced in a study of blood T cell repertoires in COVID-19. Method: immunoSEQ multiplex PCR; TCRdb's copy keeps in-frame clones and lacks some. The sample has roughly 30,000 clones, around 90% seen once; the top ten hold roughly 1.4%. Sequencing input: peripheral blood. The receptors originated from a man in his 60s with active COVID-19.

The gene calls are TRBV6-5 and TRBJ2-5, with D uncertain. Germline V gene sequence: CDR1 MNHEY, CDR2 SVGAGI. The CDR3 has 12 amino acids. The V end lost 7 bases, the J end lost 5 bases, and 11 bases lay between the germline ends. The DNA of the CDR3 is TGTGCCAGCACCCGACTTGGGGAGACCCAGTACTTC. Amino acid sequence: CASTRLGETQYF.

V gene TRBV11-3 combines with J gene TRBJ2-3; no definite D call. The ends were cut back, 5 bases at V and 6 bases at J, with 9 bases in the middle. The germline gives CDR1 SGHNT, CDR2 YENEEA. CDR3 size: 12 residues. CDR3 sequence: CASSTRSDTQYF. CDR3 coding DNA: TGTGCCAGCAGCACACGATCGGATACGCAGTATTTT.

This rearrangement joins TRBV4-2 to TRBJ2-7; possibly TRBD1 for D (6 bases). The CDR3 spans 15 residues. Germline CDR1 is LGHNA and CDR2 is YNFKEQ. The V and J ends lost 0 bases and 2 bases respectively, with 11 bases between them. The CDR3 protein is CASSQERDTTYEQYF. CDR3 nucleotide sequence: TGTGCCAGCAGCCAAGAGAGGGACACTACCTACGAGCAGTACTTC.

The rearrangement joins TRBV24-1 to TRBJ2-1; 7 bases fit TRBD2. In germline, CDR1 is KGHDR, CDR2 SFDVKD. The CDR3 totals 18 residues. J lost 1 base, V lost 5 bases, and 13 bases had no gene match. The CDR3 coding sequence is TGTGCCACCAGTGTCCCAGCGCGGGGGACCCATTCCTACAATGAGCAGTTCTTC. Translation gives CATSVPARGTHSYNEQFF.

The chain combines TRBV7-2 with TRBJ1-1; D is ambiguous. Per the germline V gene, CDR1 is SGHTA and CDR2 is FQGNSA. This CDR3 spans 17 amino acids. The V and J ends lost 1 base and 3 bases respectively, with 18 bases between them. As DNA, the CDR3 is TGTGCCAGCAGCTTAGTCCACCCAGTCGGCGGATACACTGAAGCTTTCTTT. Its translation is CASSLVHPVGGYTEAFF.

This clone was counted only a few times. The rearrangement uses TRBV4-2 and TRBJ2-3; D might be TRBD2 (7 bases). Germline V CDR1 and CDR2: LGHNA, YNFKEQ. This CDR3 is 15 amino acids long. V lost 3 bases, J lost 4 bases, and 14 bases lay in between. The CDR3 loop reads CASSHVSGGADTQYF. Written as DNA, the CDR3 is TGTGCCAGCAGCCATGTCTCGGGGGGCGCAGATACGCAGTATTTT.

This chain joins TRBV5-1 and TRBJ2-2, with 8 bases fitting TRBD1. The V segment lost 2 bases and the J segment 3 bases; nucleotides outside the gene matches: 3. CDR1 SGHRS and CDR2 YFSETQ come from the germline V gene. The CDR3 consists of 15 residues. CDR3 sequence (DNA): TGCGCCAGCAGCTTATTGACAGGGGACACCGGGGAGCTGTTTTTT. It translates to CASSLLTGDTGELFF.

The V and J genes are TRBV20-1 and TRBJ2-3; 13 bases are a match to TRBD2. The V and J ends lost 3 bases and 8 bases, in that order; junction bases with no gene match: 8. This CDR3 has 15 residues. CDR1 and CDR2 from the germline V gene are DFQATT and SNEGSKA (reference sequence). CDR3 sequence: CSASRTSGGTGTQYF. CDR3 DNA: TGCAGTGCTAGTCGGACTAGCGGGGGTACCGGTACGCAGTATTTT.

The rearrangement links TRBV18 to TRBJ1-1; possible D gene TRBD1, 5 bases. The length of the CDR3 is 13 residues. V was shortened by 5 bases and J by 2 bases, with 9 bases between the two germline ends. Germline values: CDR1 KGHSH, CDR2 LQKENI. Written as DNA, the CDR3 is TGTGCCAGCTCATCAACAGGTAACACTGAAGCTTTCTTT. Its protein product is CASSSTGNTEAFF.

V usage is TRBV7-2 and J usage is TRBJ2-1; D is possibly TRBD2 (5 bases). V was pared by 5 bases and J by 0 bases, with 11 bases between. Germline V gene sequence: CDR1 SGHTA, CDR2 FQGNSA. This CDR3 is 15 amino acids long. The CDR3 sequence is CASSTGFGSYNEQFF. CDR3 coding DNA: TGTGCCAGCAGCACGGGATTCGGCTCCTACAATGAGCAGTTCTTC.

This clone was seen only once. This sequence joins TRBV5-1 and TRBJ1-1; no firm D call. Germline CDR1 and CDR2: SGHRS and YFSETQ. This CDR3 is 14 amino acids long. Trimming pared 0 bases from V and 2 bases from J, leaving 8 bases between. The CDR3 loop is CASSLAHVNTEAFF. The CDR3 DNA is TGCGCCAGCAGCTTGGCACACGTAAACACTGAAGCTTTCTTT.

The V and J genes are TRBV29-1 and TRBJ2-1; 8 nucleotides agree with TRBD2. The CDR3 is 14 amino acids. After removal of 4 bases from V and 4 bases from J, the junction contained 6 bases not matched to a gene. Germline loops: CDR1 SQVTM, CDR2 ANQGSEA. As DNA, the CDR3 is TGCAGCGTTGGCGCGGGGGGCCTTTACAATGAGCAGTTCTTC. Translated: CSVGAGGLYNEQFF.

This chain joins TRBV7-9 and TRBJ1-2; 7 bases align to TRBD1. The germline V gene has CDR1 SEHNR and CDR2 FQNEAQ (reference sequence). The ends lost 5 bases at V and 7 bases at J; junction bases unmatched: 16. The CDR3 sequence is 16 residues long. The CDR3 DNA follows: TGTGCCAGCAGCCCCGACAGGGTGACACCGGGATCTGGCTACACCTTC. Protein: CASSPDRVTPGSGYTF.

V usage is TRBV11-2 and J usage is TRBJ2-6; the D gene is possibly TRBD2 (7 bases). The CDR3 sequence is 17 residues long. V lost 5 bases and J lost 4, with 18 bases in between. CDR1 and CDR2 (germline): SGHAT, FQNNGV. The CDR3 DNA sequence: TGTGCCAGCAGCCCCTCTGGGGGGGCGGGCGGGGCCAACGTCCTGACTTTC. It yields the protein CASSPSGGAGGANVLTF. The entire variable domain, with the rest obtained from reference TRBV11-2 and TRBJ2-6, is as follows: EAGVAQSPRYKIIEKRQSVAFWCNPISGHATLYWYQQILGQGPKLLIQFQNNGVVDDSQLPKDRFSAERLKGVDSTLKIQPAKLEDSAVYLCASSPSGGAGGANVLTFGAGSRLTVL.

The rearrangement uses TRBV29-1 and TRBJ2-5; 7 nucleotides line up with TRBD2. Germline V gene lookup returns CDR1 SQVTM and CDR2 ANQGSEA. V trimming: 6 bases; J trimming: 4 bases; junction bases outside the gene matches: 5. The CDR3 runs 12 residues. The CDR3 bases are TGCAGCGTGCTAGGGGAGGGAGAGACCCAGTACTTC. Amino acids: CSVLGEGETQYF. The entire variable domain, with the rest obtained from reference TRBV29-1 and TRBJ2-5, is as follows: SAVISQKPSRDICQRGTSLTIQCQVDSQVTMMFWYRQQPGQSLTLIATANQGSEATYESGFVIDKFPISRPNLTFSTLTVSNMSPEDSSIYLCSVLGEGETQYFGPGTRLLVL.

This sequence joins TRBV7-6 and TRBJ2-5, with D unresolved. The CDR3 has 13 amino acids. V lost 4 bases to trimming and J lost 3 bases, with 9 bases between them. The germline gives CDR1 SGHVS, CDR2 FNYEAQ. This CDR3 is CASSSWAEETQYF. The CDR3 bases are TGTGCCAGCAGCTCCTGGGCAGAAGAGACCCAGTACTTC.

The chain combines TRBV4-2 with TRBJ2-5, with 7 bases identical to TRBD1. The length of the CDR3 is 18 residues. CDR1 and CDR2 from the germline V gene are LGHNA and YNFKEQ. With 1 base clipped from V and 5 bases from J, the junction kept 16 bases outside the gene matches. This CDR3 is CASSQGGFSGTAGETQYF. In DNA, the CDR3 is TGTGCCAGCAGCCAAGGGGGGTTTTCAGGGACAGCTGGGGAGACCCAGTACTTC.

DNA of the CDR3: TGCAGCGTTGGGACAGGGGCCGGAGAGCAAGAGACCCAGTACTTC. Protein product: CSVGTGAGEQETQYF. The V gene is TRBV29-1, the J gene TRBJ2-5; 9 bases align to TRBD1. The V and J ends lost 4 bases and 2 bases, in that order; junction bases with no gene match: 8. CDR3 length equals 15 residues. CDR1 is SQVTM and CDR2 is ANQGSEA in the germline V gene.

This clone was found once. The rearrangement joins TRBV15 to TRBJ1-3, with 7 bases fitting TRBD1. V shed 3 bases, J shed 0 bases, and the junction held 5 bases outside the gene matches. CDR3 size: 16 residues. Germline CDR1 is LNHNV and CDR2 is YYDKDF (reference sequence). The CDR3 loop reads CATSRDRPSSGNTIYF. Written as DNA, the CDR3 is TGTGCCACCAGCAGGGACAGGCCATCCTCTGGAAACACCATATATTTT.

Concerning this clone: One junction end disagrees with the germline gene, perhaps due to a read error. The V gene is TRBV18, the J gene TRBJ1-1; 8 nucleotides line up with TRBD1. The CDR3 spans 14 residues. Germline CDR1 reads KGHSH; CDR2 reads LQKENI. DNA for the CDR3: TGTGCCAGCTCTACCGAGGAGTCAGGGGGCCGAACAGTCTTT. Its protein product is CASSTEESGGRTVF.

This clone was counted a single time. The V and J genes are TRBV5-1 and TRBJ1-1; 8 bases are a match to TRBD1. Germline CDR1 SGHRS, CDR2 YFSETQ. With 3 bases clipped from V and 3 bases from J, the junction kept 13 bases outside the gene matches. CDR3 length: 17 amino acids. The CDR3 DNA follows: TGCGCCAGCAGCTCGAACCGCCCTCAGGGGGCGCACACTGAAGCTTTCTTT. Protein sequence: CASSSNRPQGAHTEAFF.